This TCR beta chain derives from a study of blood T cell repertoires in COVID-19. About the research overall: Acute-phase and convalescent COVID-19 samples originated in the United States, Italy and Spain. Nucleic acid was either cDNA or gDNA, and it came from T cells, B-cell-depleted T cells, or PBMCs.

The CDR3 is 16 residues long. With V trimmed by 4 bases and J by 5 bases, 8 bases remained unmatched. The germline V gene encodes CDR1 SEHNR and CDR2 FQNEAQ (reference sequence). Profiled with immunoSEQ multiplex PCR; TCRdb holds only in-frame clones, not every one. The table records under 300,000 clones, about 88% of them present only once. Seattle's enrolled individuals joined amid active infection and were then monitored longitudinally. V gene TRBV7-9 combines with J gene TRBJ2-2, with TRBD2 matching over 9 bases. This TCR came from a woman in her 70s with COVID-19, enrolled during active disease. The sample comprised peripheral blood. CDR3 protein: CASSWTPGLATGELFF. CDR3 sequence (DNA): TGTGCCAGCAGCTGGACCCCGGGACTAGCTACCGGGGAGCTGTTTTTT.